The rows below give T cell receptor beta chains drawn from one sample of a study of blood T cell repertoires in COVID-19. Sequenced by immunoSEQ multiplex PCR; TCRdb stores in-frame clones only, minus some. Among some 170,000 clones listed, more than 80% were seen once. The material sequenced was PBMCs or T cells enriched from blood (not recorded which). These receptors were obtained from a man in his forties who had recovered from COVID-19. The CDR3 runs from the conserved cysteine through the conserved F or W. The order of the fields is J gene, clone size, V gene, D gene, CDR3 DNA, CDR3 protein. The D gene is left open where the match is weak. Some rows have no size entry. The others give once, few or many, or a class for an expanded clone.

J gene: TRBJ1-1
clone size: -
V gene: TRBV28
D gene: TRBD1
CDR3 DNA: TGTGCCAGCAGTTTGGACAGGGTGAGGACTGAAGCTTTCTTT
CDR3 protein: CASSLDRVRTEAFF

J gene: TRBJ1-2
clone size: -
V gene: TRBV29-1
D gene: TRBD1
CDR3 DNA: TGCAGCGTTGAAGCGACAGGGGGCCAGGACTACACCTTC
CDR3 protein: CSVEATGGQDYTF

J gene: TRBJ1-1
clone size: -
V gene: TRBV11-3
D gene: -
CDR3 DNA: TGTGCCAGCAGCTTAGTAGCGGCAGCTTCGAACACTGAAGCTTTCTTT
CDR3 protein: CASSLVAAASNTEAFF

J gene: TRBJ2-7
clone size: -
V gene: TRBV5-6
D gene: TRBD2
CDR3 DNA: TGTGCCAGCAGCTTGAAGGTACTAGCGGGAGGTGTCGAGCAGTACTTC
CDR3 protein: CASSLKVLAGGVEQYF

J gene: TRBJ1-5
clone size: -
V gene: TRBV5-6
D gene: -
CDR3 DNA: TGTGCCAGCAGCTTGGGGAGAGGGCCCCAGCATTTT
CDR3 protein: CASSLGRGPQHF

J gene: TRBJ1-2
clone size: -
V gene: TRBV13
D gene: TRBD1
CDR3 DNA: TGTGCCAGCAGCCGAAACCGGGACAGGGGTGCCTATGGCTACACCTTC
CDR3 protein: CASSRNRDRGAYGYTF

J gene: TRBJ2-7
clone size: -
V gene: TRBV6-2/TRBV6-3
D gene: -
CDR3 DNA: TGTGCCAGCAGTCAAATGTACGAGCAGTACTTC
CDR3 protein: CASSQMYEQYF

J gene: TRBJ2-2
clone size: -
V gene: TRBV11-3
D gene: -
CDR3 DNA: TGTGCCAGCACCCCGGCGGGGTGGGGCGGGGAGCTGTTTTTT
CDR3 protein: CASTPAGWGGELFF

J gene: TRBJ1-2
clone size: -
V gene: TRBV7-2
D gene: -
CDR3 DNA: TGTGCCAGCAGCCCCAGGTTTGAGAACTATGGCTACACCTTC
CDR3 protein: CASSPRFENYGYTF

J gene: TRBJ1-6
clone size: -
V gene: TRBV19
D gene: -
CDR3 DNA: TGTGCCAGCTCTAAGAGCGGATCCCTCCACTTT
CDR3 protein: CASSKSGSLHF

J gene: TRBJ2-5
clone size: once
V gene: TRBV6-5
D gene: TRBD2
CDR3 DNA: TGTGCCAGCAGTCTTCGGGGGGGCCTAGAAGAGACCCAGTACTTC
CDR3 protein: CASSLRGGLEETQYF

J gene: TRBJ1-5
clone size: -
V gene: TRBV5-1
D gene: -
CDR3 DNA: TGCGCCAGCAGACGAGAAGGGGGTCAGCCCCAGCATTTT
CDR3 protein: CASRREGGQPQHF

J gene: TRBJ2-7
clone size: -
V gene: TRBV4-2
D gene: TRBD1
CDR3 DNA: TGTGCCAGCAGCCACGGGACAGGGGGTGTCGACGAGCAGTACTTC
CDR3 protein: CASSHGTGGVDEQYF

J gene: TRBJ1-2
clone size: -
V gene: TRBV30
D gene: -
CDR3 DNA: TGTGCCTGGAGTGTGGGGGGAACTAACTATGGCTACACCTTC
CDR3 protein: CAWSVGGTNYGYTF

J gene: TRBJ2-1
clone size: few
V gene: TRBV7-3
D gene: -
CDR3 DNA: TGTGCCAGCAGCTTATTTCCCGGGACTCGCAATGAGCAGTTCTTC
CDR3 protein: CASSLFPGTRNEQFF

J gene: TRBJ2-4
clone size: -
V gene: TRBV24-1
D gene: -
CDR3 DNA: TGTGCCACCAGTGATCCGGGGGATAGTTCGGGCATTCAGTACTTC
CDR3 protein: CATSDPGDSSGIQYF

J gene: TRBJ1-1
clone size: -
V gene: TRBV3-1/TRBV3-2
D gene: TRBD1
CDR3 DNA: TGTGCCAGCAGCCCCCCCAAAGGCCCAGGGGGTATCACTGAAGCTTTCTTT
CDR3 protein: CASSPPKGPGGITEAFF

J gene: TRBJ2-7
clone size: -
V gene: TRBV18
D gene: TRBD1
CDR3 DNA: TGTGCCAGCTCACCCGCAAGGGGGCCCAGCGAGCAGTACTTC
CDR3 protein: CASSPARGPSEQYF

J gene: TRBJ2-5
clone size: -
V gene: TRBV28
D gene: -
CDR3 DNA: TGTGCCAGCAGTTTTTCAAGGGGTTCGGGCGAGACCCAGTACTTC
CDR3 protein: CASSFSRGSGETQYF

J gene: TRBJ1-1
clone size: -
V gene: TRBV2
D gene: -
CDR3 DNA: TGTGCCAGCAGTGAAGGCCAGTTCGTAGAAGCTTTCTTT
CDR3 protein: CASSEGQFVEAFF

J gene: TRBJ1-1
clone size: -
V gene: TRBV6-2/TRBV6-3
D gene: -
CDR3 DNA: TGTGCCAGCAGTTACGACCCGAGCGCTGAAGCTTTCTTT
CDR3 protein: CASSYDPSAEAFF

J gene: TRBJ1-1
clone size: -
V gene: TRBV29-1
D gene: TRBD1
CDR3 DNA: TGCAGCGTTGAAACAGGGGTTACTGAAGCTTTCTTT
CDR3 protein: CSVETGVTEAFF